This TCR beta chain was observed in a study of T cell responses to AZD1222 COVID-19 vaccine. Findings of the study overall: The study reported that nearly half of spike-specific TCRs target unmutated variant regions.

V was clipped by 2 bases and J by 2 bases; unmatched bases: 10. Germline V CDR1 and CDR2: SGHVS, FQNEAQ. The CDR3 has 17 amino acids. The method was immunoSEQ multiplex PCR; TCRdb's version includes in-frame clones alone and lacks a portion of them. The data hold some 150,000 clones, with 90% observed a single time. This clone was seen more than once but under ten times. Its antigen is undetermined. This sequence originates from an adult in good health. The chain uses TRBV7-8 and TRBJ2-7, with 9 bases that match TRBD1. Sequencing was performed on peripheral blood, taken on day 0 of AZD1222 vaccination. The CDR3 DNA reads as TGTGCCAGCAGCTTAACCTCCGGGACAGGGAACCCCTACGAGCAGTACTTC. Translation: CASSLTSGTGNPYEQYF.